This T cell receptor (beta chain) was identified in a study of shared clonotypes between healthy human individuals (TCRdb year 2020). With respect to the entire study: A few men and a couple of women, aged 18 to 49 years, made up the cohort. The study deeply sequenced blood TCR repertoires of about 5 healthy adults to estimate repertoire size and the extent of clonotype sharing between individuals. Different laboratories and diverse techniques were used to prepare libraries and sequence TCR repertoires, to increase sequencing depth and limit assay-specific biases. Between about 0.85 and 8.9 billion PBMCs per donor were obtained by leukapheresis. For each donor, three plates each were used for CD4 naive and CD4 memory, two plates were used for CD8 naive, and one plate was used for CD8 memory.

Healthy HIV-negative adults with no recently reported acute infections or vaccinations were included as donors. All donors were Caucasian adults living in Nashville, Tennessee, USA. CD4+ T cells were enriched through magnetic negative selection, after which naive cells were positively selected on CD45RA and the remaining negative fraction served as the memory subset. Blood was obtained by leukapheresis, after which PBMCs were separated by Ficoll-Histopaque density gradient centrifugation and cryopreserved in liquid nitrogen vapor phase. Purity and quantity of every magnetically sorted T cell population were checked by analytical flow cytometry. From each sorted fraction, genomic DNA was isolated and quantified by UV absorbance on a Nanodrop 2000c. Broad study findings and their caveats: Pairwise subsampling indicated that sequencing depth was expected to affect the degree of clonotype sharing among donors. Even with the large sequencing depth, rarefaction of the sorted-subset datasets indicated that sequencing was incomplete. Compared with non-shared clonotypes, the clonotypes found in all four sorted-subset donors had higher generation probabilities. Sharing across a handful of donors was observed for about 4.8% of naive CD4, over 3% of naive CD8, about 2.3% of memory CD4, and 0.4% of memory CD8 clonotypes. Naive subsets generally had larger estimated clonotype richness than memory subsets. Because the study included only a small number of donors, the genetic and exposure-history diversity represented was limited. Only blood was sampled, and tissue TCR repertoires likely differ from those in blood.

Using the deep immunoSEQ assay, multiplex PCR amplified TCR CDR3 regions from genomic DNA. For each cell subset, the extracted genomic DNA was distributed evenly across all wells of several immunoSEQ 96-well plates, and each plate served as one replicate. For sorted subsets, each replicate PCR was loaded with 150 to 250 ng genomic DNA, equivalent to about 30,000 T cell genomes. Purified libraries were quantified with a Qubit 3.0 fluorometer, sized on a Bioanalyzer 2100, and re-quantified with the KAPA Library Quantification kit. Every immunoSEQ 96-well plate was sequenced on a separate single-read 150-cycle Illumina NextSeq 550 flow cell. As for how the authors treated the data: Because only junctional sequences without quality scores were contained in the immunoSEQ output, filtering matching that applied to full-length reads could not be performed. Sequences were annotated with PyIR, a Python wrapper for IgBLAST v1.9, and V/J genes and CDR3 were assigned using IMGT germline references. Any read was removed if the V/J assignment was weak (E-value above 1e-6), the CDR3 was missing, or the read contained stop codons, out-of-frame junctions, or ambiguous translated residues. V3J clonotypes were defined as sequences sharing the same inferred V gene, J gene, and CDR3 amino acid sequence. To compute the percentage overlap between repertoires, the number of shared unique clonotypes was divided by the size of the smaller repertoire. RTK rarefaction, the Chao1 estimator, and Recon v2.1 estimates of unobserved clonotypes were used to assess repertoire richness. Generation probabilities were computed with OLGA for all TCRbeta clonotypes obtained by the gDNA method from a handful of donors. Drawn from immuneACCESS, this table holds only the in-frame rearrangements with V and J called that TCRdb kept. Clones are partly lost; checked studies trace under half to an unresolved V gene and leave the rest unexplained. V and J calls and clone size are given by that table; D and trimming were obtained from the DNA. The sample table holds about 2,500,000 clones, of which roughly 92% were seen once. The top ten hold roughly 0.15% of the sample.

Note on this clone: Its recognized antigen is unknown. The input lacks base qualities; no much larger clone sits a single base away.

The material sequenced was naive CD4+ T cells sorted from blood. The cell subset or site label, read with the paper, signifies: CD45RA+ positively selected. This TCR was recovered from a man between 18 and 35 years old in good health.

The sequence in DNA is TGTGCCAGCAGACGGGACCGCCCAGACTATGGCTACACCTTC. This codes for CASRRDRPDYGYTF. The rearranged chain carries TRBV5-4 and TRBJ1-2, and perhaps TRBD1 as D gene, on 5 matching bases. From a lookup of the germline V gene (reference sequence), CDR1 and CDR2 are SGHNT and YYREEE. Trimming at the junction amounts to 5 bases on V and 3 bases on J, and the germline ends lie 14 bases apart. The CDR3, cysteine through phenylalanine, is 14 amino acids long. The kept DNA is CDR3 alone, 42 bases in frame from the first base.